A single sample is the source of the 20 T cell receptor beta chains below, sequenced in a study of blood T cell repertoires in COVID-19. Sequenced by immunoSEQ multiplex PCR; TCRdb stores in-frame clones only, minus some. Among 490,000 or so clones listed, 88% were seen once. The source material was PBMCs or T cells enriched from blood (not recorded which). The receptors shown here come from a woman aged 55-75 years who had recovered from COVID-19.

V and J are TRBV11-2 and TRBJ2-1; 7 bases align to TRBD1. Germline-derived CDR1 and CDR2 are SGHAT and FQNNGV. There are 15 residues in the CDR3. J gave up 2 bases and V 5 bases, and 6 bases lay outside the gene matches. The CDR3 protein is CASSLNRGTYNEQFF. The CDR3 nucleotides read TGTGCCAGCAGCCTGAACAGGGGCACCTACAATGAGCAGTTCTTC.

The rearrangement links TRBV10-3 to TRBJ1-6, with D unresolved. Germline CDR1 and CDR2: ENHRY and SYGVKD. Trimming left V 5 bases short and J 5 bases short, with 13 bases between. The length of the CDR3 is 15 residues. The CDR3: CAISPVQRDNSPLHF. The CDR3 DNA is TGTGCCATCAGTCCGGTACAACGGGATAATTCACCCCTCCACTTT.

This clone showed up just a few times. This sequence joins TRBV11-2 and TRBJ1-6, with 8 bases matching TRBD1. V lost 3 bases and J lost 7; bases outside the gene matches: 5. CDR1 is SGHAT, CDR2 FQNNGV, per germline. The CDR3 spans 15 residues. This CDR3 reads CASSLWDRRNSPLHF. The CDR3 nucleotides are TGTGCCAGCAGCTTGTGGGACAGGCGAAATTCACCCCTCCACTTT.

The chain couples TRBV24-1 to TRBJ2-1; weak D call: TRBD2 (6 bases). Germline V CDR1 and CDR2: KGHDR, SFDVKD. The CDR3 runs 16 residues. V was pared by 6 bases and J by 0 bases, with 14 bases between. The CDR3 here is CATSNQLALSYNEQFF. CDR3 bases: TGTGCCACCAGTAACCAACTAGCCCTCTCCTACAATGAGCAGTTCTTC.

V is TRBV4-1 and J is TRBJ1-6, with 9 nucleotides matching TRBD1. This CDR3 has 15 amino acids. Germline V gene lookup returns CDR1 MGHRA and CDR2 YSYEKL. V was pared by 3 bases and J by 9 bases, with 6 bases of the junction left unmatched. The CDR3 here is CASSQIGTGLSPLHF. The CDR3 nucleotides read TGCGCCAGCAGCCAGATCGGGACAGGGCTTTCACCCCTCCACTTT.

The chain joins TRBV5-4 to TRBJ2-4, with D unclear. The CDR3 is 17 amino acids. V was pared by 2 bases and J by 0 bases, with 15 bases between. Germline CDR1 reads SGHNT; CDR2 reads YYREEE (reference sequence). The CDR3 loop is CASSFDSPAIAKNIQYF. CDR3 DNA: TGTGCCAGCAGCTTTGACTCACCCGCGATAGCCAAAAACATTCAGTACTTC.

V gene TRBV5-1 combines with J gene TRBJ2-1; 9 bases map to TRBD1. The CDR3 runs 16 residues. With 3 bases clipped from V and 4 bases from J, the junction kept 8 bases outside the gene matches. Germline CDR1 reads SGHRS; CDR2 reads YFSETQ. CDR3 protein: CASSSHGTGLYNEQFF. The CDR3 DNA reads TGCGCCAGCAGCTCCCACGGGACAGGGTTATACAATGAGCAGTTCTTC.

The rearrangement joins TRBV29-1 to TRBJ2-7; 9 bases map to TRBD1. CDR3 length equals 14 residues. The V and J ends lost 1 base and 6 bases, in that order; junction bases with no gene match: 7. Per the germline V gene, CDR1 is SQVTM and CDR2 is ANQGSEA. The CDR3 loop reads CSVEGGTGSTEQYF. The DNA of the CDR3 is TGCAGCGTTGAAGGCGGGACAGGGAGTACCGAGCAGTACTTC.

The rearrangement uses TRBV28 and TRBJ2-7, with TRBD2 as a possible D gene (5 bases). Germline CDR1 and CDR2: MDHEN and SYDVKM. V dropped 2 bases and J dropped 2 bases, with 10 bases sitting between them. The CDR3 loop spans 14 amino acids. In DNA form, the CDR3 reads TGTGCCAGCAGTTTAGGAGGTTTAACCTACGAGCAGTACTTC. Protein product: CASSLGGLTYEQYF.

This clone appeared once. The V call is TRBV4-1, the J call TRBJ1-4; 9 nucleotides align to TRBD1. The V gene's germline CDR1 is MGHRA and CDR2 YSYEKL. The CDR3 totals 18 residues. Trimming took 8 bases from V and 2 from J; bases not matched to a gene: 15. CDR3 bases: TGCGCCAGCGACTCTCCGGGACAGGGAAATCGTACTAATGAAAAACTGTTTTTT. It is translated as CASDSPGQGNRTNEKLFF.

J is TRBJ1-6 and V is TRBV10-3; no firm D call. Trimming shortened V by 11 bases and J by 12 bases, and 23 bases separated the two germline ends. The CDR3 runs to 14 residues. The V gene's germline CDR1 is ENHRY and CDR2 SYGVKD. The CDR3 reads CAPPGESEFRPLHF. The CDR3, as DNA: TGTGCCCCCCCGGGAGAAAGCGAATTCAGACCCCTCCACTTT.

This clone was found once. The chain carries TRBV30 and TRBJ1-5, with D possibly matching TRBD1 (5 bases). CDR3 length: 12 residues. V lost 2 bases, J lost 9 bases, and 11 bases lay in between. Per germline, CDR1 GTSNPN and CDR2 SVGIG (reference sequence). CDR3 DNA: TGTGCCTGGAGTTCAGGGTACGGGCCCCAGCATTTT. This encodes CAWSSGYGPQHF.

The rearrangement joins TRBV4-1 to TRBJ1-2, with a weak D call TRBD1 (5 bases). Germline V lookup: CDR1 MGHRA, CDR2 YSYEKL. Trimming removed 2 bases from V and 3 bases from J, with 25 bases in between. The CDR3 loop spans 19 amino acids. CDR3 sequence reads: CASSQPPRQIQASYYGYTF. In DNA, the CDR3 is TGCGCCAGCAGCCAACCCCCCCGACAGATACAAGCATCTTACTATGGCTACACCTTC.

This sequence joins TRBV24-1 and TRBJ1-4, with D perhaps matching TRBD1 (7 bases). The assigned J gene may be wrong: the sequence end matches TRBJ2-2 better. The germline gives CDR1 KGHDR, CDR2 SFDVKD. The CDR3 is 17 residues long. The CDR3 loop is CATSDFDQGGRWGELFF. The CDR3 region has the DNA TGTGCCACCAGTGATTTCGATCAGGGGGGACGTTGGGGGGAGCTGTTTTTT.

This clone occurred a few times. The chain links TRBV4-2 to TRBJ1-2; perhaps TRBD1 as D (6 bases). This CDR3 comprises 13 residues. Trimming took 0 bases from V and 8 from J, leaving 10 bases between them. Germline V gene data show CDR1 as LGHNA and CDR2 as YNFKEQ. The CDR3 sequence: CASSQEERGGYTF. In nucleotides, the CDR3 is TGTGCCAGCAGCCAAGAGGAAAGGGGGGGCTACACCTTC.

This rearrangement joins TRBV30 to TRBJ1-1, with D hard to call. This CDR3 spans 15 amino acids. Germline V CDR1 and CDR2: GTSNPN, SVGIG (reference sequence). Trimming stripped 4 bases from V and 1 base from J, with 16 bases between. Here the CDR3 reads CAWTHYETRNTEAFF. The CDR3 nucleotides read TGTGCCTGGACCCACTACGAAACACGGAACACTGAAGCTTTCTTT.

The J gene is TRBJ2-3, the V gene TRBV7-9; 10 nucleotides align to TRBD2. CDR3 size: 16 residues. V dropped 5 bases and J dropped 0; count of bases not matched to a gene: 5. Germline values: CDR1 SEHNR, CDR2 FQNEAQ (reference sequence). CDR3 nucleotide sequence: TGTGCCAGCAGCCCCGGGACTAGCGTAAGCACAGATACGCAGTATTTT. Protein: CASSPGTSVSTDTQYF.

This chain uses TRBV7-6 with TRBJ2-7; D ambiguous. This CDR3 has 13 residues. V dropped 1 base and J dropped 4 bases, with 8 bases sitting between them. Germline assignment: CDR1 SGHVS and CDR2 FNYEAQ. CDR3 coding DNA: TGTGCCAGCAGCTTAGGCGCAGGTTACGAGCAGTACTTC. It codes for CASSLGAGYEQYF.

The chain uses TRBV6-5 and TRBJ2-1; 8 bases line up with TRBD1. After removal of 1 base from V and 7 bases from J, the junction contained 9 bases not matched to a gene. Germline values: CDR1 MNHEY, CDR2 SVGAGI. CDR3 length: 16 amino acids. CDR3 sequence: CASSYYTGTGENEQFF. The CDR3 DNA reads TGTGCCAGCAGTTACTATACCGGGACAGGCGAAAATGAGCAGTTCTTC.

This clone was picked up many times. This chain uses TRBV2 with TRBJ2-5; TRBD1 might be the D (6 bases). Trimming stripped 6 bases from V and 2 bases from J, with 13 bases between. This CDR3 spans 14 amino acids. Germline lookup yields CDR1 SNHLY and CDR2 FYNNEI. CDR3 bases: TGTGCCAGCAGCGACAACAGGGATCAAGAGACCCAGTACTTC. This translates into CASSDNRDQETQYF.